One sample yielded the 17 T cell receptor beta chains listed below, sequenced in a study of blood T cell repertoires in COVID-19. Produced via immunoSEQ multiplex PCR; TCRdb's table is partial and in-frame only. The table lists roughly 230,000 clones, 85% of them singletons, with about 6.3% in the top ten. Source material: peripheral blood. Source of these receptors: a woman aged 55-69 years with active or convalescent COVID-19.

In its sample, this clone was seen once. The chain links TRBV28 to TRBJ1-5, with D unresolved. The germline CDR1 and CDR2 sequences are MDHEN and SYDVKM. The CDR3 is 15 amino acids. The V and J ends lost 5 bases and 0 bases respectively, with 11 bases between them. The CDR3 nucleotides read TGTGCCAGCAGTCGCCGGGTTTTTAGCAATCAGCCCCAGCATTTT. Amino acid sequence: CASSRRVFSNQPQHF.

The genes are TRBV28 and TRBJ1-2, with 8 bases that match TRBD1. J lost 5 bases, V lost 2 bases, and 7 bases had no gene match. Per the germline V gene, CDR1 is MDHEN and CDR2 is SYDVKM. The CDR3 totals 15 residues. CDR3 loop: CASSLMGQEWYGYTF. For the CDR3, the DNA is TGTGCCAGCAGTTTAATGGGACAGGAGTGGTATGGCTACACCTTC.

This chain uses TRBV7-9 with TRBJ2-7, with D maybe TRBD2 (5 bases). V shed 6 bases and J shed 2 bases, with 14 bases lying between them. The CDR3 is 14 amino acids. The germline V gene has CDR1 SEHNR and CDR2 FQNEAQ (reference sequence). The CDR3 DNA follows: TGTGCCAGCAGTACGGCGGACTTTGCCTACGAGCAGTACTTC. Translated, it gives CASSTADFAYEQYF. Full variable domain (remainder filled in from reference TRBV7-9 and TRBJ2-7): DTGVSQNPRHKITKRGQNVTFRCDPISEHNRLYWYRQTLGQGPEFLTYFQNEAQLEKSRLLSDRFSAERPKGSFSTLEIQRTEQGDSAMYLCASSTADFAYEQYFGPGTRLTVT.

The rearrangement joins TRBV5-1 to TRBJ1-2; 8 bases are shared with TRBD1. Germline V gene lookup returns CDR1 SGHRS and CDR2 YFSETQ. With V trimmed by 0 bases and J by 6 bases, 7 bases remained unmatched. CDR3 size: 15 residues. The CDR3 spells CASSLAGQGENGYTF. The CDR3 nucleotides read TGCGCCAGCAGCTTGGCAGGACAGGGAGAGAATGGCTACACCTTC.

The genes are TRBV2 and TRBJ1-5; 7 bases fit TRBD1. The CDR3 extends over 12 amino acids. CDR1 and CDR2 from the germline V gene are SNHLY and FYNNEI. After removal of 5 bases from V and 11 bases from J, the junction contained 6 bases not matched to a gene. This CDR3 reads CASSWGTESQHF. In DNA, the CDR3 is TGTGCCAGCAGTTGGGGGACAGAGTCCCAGCATTTT.

The chain employs TRBV24-1 and TRBJ2-1, with 10 bases lining up with TRBD2. Trimming took 1 base from V and 8 from J; bases not matched to a gene: 7. Germline CDR1 KGHDR, CDR2 SFDVKD. The CDR3 extends over 16 amino acids. CDR3 sequence: CATSDFSLAGDDEQFF. CDR3 coding DNA: TGTGCCACCAGTGATTTCTCGCTAGCGGGAGACGATGAGCAGTTCTTC.

The chain employs TRBV5-1 and TRBJ1-4; D gene unclear. The CDR3 loop spans 13 amino acids. V lost 7 bases, J lost 3 bases, and 10 bases lay in between. The germline V gene encodes CDR1 SGHRS and CDR2 YFSETQ. In DNA form, the CDR3 reads TGCGCCAGCCGCCCGGGAGCTAATGAAAAACTGTTTTTT. Encoded protein: CASRPGANEKLFF.

V and J are TRBV29-1 and TRBJ1-3, with TRBD1 identical over 7 bases. In germline, CDR1 is SQVTM, CDR2 ANQGSEA. V shed 6 bases and J 0 bases; nucleotides not matched to a gene: 11. CDR3 length: 16 amino acids. CDR3 DNA sequence: TGCAGCGTCGCCCAAACAGGGGCAAGCTCTGGAAACACCATATATTTT. Translating gives CSVAQTGASSGNTIYF.

This sequence joins TRBV10-3 and TRBJ2-3; 7 bases align to TRBD2. The V and J ends lost 10 bases and 0 bases, in that order; junction bases with no gene match: 13. CDR1 and CDR2 (germline): ENHRY, SYGVKD. The CDR3 has 16 amino acids. DNA of the CDR3: TGTGCCACCATACCTACTAGCGCAACTAGCACAGATACGCAGTATTTT. Translating gives CATIPTSATSTDTQYF.

The rearrangement joins TRBV18 to TRBJ1-1; 8 bases are shared with TRBD1. Per the germline V gene, CDR1 is KGHSH and CDR2 is LQKENI. The V segment lost 2 bases and the J segment 4 bases; nucleotides outside the gene matches: 6. The CDR3 runs 15 residues. The CDR3, as DNA: TGTGCCAGCTCACCAAAGGGACAGGTCATCACTGAAGCTTTCTTT. It yields the protein CASSPKGQVITEAFF.

The chain links TRBV5-4 to TRBJ2-3; TRBD1 is a possible D gene (5 bases). The CDR3 totals 14 residues. Trimming removed 6 bases at V and 0 bases at J, with 11 bases between. The V gene's germline CDR1 is SGHNT and CDR2 YYREEE (reference sequence). Here the CDR3 reads CASKSDTSTDTQYF. The CDR3 nucleotides are TGTGCCAGCAAGTCGGACACTAGCACAGATACGCAGTATTTT.

This clone was seen only a few times. This sequence joins TRBV7-9 and TRBJ1-1; no reliable D call. V lost 5 bases and J 5 bases, leaving 15 bases between the germline ends. This CDR3 comprises 14 residues. Germline V lookup: CDR1 SEHNR, CDR2 FQNEAQ (reference sequence). CDR3 nucleotide sequence: TGTGCCAGCAGCCCAAATTATCGGGGTACTGAAGCTTTCTTT. The encoded protein is CASSPNYRGTEAFF.

CDR3 loop: CASSLGLAGTGLTEAFF. Here the CDR3 DNA reads TGTGCCAGCAGCTTGGGACTCGCTGGGACAGGCCTCACTGAAGCTTTCTTT. The genes are TRBV7-2 and TRBJ1-1; 8 bases are shared with TRBD1. CDR1 SGHTA and CDR2 FQGNSA come from the germline V gene. The CDR3 consists of 17 residues. The V gene end was trimmed by 3 bases and the J gene end by 4 bases; junction bases not matched to a gene: 13.

The chain is built from TRBV19 and TRBJ1-2; D might be TRBD1 (5 bases). CDR3 length: 13 amino acids. Trimming shortened V by 3 bases and J by 3 bases, and 8 bases separated the two germline ends. Germline CDR1 and CDR2: LNHDA and SQIVND (reference sequence). CDR3 sequence: CASSMFRDYGYTF. The CDR3 nucleotides read TGTGCCAGTAGTATGTTCAGGGACTATGGCTACACCTTC.

In this sample, this clone turned up once. The rearrangement joins TRBV29-1 to TRBJ2-1; TRBD1 agrees at 8 bases. Losses at the gene ends were 3 bases for V and 6 bases for J; bases not matched to a gene: 7. CDR1 and CDR2 from the germline V gene are SQVTM and ANQGSEA. The CDR3 runs 14 residues. CDR3 in amino acids: CSVDRTGGGNEQFF. The DNA of the CDR3 is TGCAGCGTTGACCGAACAGGGGGAGGCAATGAGCAGTTCTTC.

CDR3 sequence: CASSEARVPGQPQHF. As DNA, the CDR3 is TGTGCCAGCAGTGAAGCGAGGGTGCCGGGTCAGCCCCAGCATTTT. The chain recombines TRBV6-1 with TRBJ1-5; D not certain. The CDR3 runs to 15 residues. Germline V gives CDR1 MNHNS, CDR2 SASEGT. Trimming took off 0 bases at V and 6 bases at J, with 12 bases between the two ends.

The chain has TRBV7-2 and TRBJ1-4; a weak D match, TRBD1 (6 bases). The CDR3 length is 14 residues. The germline V gene has CDR1 SGHTA and CDR2 FQGNSA. Trimming shortened V by 5 bases and J by 7 bases, and 14 bases separated the two germline ends. The CDR3 loop reads CASSQGLIGEKLFF. The CDR3 DNA is TGTGCCAGCAGCCAGGGGCTCATCGGTGAAAAACTGTTTTTT.